This T cell receptor (beta chain) was recovered during a study of regulatory T cells in long-lasting Graves disease. Time point specified: persistent/refractory GD, antithyroid drugs over 5 years with positive TRAb. TCR sequences were obtained from RNA taken from PBMCs. Both iRepertoire HTBI primers and Arm-PCR of CDR3 regions were used to build the TCR beta libraries. TCRdb re-called the multiplex PCR reads with MiXCR, one entry per CDR3 protein. This sample has hundreds of thousands of distinct CDR3 sequences; 20% to 25% occur once, and the top ten carry around 13%. This CDR3 has 15 amino acids. V lost 2 bases, J lost 8 bases, and 18 bases lay in between. CDR1 and CDR2 from the germline V gene are PRHDT and FYEKMQ (reference sequence).

Sample: peripheral blood mononuclear cells (PBMCs), taken when the disease was refractory, from a patient treated with antithyroid drugs. The gene calls are TRBV13 and TRBJ1-1; maybe TRBD1 (6 bases). The sequence was obtained from a female donor with Graves disease. This CDR3 is CASSLIFGGGGEAFF. For the CDR3, the DNA is TGTGCCAGCAGCTTAATTTTTGGAGGGGGAGGGGAAGCTTTCTTT.